This T cell receptor beta chain originates from a study of blood T cell repertoires in COVID-19. Turning to the study itself: Material from acute and convalescent COVID-19 was sourced from the United States, Italy and Spain.

V trimming: 4 bases; J trimming: 4 bases; junction bases outside the gene matches: 6. The CDR3 consists of 13 residues. Germline CDR1 reads GTSNPN; CDR2 reads SVGIG (reference sequence). Clones were sequenced by immunoSEQ multiplex PCR, and TCRdb holds only the in-frame ones, with some missing. Counted here are 250,000 to 300,000 clones, around 89% occurring once; the ten biggest clones make up approximately 4.2%. The chain uses TRBV30 and TRBJ1-2, with TRBD1 matching over 7 bases. The sequence was collected from a man aged 35 to 55 with acute or convalescent COVID-19. Material: peripheral blood. CDR3 loop: CAWKTGKLYGYTF. CDR3 bases: TGTGCCTGGAAGACAGGGAAACTCTATGGCTACACCTTC.